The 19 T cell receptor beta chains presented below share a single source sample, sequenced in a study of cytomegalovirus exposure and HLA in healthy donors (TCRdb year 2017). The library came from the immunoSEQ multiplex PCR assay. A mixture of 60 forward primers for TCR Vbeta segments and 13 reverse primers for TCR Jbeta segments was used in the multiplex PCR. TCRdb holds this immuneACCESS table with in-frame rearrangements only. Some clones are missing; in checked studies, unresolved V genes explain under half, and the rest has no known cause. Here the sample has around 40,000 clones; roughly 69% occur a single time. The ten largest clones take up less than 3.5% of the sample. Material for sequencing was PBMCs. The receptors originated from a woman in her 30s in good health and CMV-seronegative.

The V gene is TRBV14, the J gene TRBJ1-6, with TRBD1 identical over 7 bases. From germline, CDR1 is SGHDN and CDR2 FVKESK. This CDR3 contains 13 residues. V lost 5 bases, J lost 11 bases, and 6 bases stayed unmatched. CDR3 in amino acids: CASSDTGDAPLHF. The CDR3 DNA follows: TGTGCCAGCAGCGATACAGGGGATGCACCCCTCCACTTT.

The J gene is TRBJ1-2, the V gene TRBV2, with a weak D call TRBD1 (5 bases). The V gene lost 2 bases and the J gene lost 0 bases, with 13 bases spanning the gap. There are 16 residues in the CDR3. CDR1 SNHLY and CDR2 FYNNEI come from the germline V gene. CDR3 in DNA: TGTGCCAGCAGTGAAATACCCGCCAGGGCTAACTATGGCTACACCTTC. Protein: CASSEIPARANYGYTF.

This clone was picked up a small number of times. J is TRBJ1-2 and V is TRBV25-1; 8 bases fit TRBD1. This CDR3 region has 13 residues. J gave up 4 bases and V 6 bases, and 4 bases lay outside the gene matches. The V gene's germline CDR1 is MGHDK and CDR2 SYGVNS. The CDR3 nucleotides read TGTGCCAGCAGCAGGGGGCTCGGCTATGGCTACACCTTC. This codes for CASSRGLGYGYTF.

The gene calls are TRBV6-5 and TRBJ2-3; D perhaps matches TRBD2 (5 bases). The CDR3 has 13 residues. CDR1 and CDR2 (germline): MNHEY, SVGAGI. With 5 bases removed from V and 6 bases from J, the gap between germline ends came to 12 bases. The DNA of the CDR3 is TGTGCCAGCAGTCGACCGTTAGCGGATACGCAGTATTTT. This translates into CASSRPLADTQYF.

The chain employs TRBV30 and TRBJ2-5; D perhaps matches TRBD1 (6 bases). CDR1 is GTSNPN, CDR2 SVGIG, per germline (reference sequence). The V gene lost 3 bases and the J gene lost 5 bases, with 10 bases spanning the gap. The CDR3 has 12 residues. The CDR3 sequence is CAWRAGEETQYF. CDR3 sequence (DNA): TGTGCCTGGAGAGCAGGGGAGGAGACCCAGTACTTC.

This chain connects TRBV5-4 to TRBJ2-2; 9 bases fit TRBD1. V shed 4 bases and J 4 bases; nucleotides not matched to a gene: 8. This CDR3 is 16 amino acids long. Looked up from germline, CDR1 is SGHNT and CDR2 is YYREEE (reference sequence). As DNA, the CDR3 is TGTGCCAGCAGCGTACAGGGGGCTGTAAGCACCGGGGAGCTGTTTTTT. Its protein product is CASSVQGAVSTGELFF.

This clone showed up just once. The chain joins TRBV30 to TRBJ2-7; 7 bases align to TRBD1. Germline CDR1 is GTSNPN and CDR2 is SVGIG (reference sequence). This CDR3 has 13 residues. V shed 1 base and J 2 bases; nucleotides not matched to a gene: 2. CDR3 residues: CAWSAGTAYEQYF. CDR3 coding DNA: TGTGCCTGGAGTGCGGGGACAGCCTACGAGCAGTACTTC.

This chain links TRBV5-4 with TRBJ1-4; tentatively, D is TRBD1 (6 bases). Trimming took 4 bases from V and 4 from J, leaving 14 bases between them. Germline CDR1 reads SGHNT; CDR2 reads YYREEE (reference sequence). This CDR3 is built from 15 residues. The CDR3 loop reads CASSASGALNEKLFF. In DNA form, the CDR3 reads TGTGCCAGCAGCGCCTCAGGGGCGCTTAATGAAAAACTGTTTTTT.

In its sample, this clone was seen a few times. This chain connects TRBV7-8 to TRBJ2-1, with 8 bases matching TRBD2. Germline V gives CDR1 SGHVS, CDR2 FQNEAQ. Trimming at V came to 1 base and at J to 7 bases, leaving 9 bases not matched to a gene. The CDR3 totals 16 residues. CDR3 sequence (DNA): TGTGCCAGCAGCTTAGTCGTAAGCGGGGGCCATAATGAGCAGTTCTTC. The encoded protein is CASSLVVSGGHNEQFF. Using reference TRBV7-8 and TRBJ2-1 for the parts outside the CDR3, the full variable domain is GAGVSQSPRYKVAKRGQDVALRCDPISGHVSLFWYQQALGQGPEFLTYFQNEAQLDKSGLPSDRFFAERPEGSVSTLKIQRTQQEDSAVYLCASSLVVSGGHNEQFFGPGTRLTVL.

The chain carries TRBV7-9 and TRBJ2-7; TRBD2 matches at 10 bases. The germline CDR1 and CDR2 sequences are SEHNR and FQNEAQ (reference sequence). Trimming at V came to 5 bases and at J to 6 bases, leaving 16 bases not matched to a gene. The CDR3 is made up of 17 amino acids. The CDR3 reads CASSPRTRTSGIFEQYF. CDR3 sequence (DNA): TGTGCCAGCAGCCCGAGAACCAGAACTAGCGGGATCTTCGAGCAGTACTTC.

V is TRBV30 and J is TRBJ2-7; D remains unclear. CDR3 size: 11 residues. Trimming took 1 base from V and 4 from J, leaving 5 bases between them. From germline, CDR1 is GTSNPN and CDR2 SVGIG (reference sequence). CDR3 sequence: CAWSDMYEQYF. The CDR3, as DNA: TGTGCCTGGAGTGACATGTACGAGCAGTACTTC. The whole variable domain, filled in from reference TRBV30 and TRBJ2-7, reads SQTIHQWPATLVQPVGSPLSLECTVEGTSNPNLYWYRQAAGRGLQLLFYSVGIGQISSEVPQNLSASRPQDRQFILSSKKLLLSDSGFYLCAWSDMYEQYFGPGTRLTVT.

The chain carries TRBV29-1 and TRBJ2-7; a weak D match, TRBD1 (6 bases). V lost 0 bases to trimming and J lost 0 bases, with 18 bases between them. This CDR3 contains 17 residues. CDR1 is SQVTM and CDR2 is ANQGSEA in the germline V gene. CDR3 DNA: TGCAGCGTTGAAGAGCTTATCGGCTTAGGGGGCTCCTACGAGCAGTACTTC. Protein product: CSVEELIGLGGSYEQYF.

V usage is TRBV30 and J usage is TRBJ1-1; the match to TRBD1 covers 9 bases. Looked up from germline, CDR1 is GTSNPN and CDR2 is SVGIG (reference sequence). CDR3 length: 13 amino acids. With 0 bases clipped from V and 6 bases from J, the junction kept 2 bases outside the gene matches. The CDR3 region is CAWSVGTGPEAFF. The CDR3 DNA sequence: TGTGCCTGGAGTGTGGGGACAGGGCCTGAAGCTTTCTTT. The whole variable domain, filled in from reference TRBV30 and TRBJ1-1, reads SQTIHQWPATLVQPVGSPLSLECTVEGTSNPNLYWYRQAAGRGLQLLFYSVGIGQISSEVPQNLSASRPQDRQFILSSKKLLLSDSGFYLCAWSVGTGPEAFFGQGTRLTVV.

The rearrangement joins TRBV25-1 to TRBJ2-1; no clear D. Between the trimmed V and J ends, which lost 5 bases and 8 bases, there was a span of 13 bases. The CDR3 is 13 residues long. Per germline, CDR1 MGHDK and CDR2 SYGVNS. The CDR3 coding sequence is TGTGCCAGCAGTCGCCTAGACTCGGATGAGCAGTTCTTC. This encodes CASSRLDSDEQFF.

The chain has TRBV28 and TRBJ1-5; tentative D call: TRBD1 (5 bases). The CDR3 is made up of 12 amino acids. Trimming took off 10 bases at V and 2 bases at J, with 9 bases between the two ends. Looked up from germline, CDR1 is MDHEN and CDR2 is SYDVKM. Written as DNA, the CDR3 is TGTGCCACCTTACAGGGCAATCAGCCCCAGCATTTT. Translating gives CATLQGNQPQHF.

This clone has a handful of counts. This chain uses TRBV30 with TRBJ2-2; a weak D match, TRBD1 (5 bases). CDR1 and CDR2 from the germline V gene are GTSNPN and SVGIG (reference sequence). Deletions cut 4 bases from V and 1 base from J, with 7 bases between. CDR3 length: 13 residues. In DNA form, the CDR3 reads TGTGCCTGGAAAGGACAGAACACCGGGGAGCTGTTTTTT. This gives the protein CAWKGQNTGELFF.

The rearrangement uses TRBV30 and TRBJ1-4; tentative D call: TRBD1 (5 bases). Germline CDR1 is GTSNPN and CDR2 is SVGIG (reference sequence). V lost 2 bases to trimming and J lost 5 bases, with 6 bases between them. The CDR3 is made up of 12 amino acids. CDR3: CAWSRQNEKLFF. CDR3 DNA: TGTGCCTGGAGTCGACAGAATGAAAAACTGTTTTTT. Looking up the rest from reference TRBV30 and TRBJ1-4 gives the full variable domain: SQTIHQWPATLVQPVGSPLSLECTVEGTSNPNLYWYRQAAGRGLQLLFYSVGIGQISSEVPQNLSASRPQDRQFILSSKKLLLSDSGFYLCAWSRQNEKLFFGSGTQLSVL.

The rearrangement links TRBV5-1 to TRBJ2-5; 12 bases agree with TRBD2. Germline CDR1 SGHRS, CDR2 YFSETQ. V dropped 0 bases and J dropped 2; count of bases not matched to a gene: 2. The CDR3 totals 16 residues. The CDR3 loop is CASSLGLAGAQETQYF. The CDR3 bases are TGCGCCAGCAGCTTGGGACTAGCGGGAGCTCAAGAGACCCAGTACTTC.

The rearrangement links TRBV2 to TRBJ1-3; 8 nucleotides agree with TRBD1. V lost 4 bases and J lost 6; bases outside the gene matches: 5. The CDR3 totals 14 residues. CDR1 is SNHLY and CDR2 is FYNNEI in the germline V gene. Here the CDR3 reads CASSGNRGANTIYF. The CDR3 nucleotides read TGTGCCAGCAGTGGAAACAGGGGGGCAAACACCATATATTTT.